This T cell receptor beta chain was found in a study of patients and donors after allogeneic stem cell transplantation. In this sample, this clonotype turned up a few times. The ends were cut back, 8 bases at V and 6 bases at J, with 20 bases in the middle. The CDR3 sequence is 14 residues long. The V gene's germline CDR1 is MNHEY and CDR2 SVGEGT. In TCRdb, the RT-PCR reads were re-called with MiXCR into one record per CDR3 protein. The sample has fewer than 180,000 distinct CDR3 sequences, approximately 40% seen once. The TCR was taken from a human donor who was either an allogeneic HSCT recipient or a stem cell or donor lymphocyte infusion donor (not recorded which). It is not recorded whose cells these are; they may come from a transplant donor. This chain connects TRBV6-2 or TRBV6-3 to TRBJ2-7; D call uncertain. Source material: blood, either unsorted or a sorted T cell fraction (not recorded which). The CDR3 region is CASCSDLGEAEQYF. CDR3 sequence (DNA): TGTGCCAGCTGCTCGGACCTCGGAGAAGCCGAGCAGTACTTC.